Below, 6 T cell receptor beta chains from the same sample are listed, as sequenced in a study of Ad26.COV2.S vaccination and SARS-CoV-2 variants. The data were produced by immunoSEQ multiplex PCR, yet TCRdb's version contains in-frame clones alone and is incomplete. Among some 350,000 clones listed, just over 90% were seen once. The sample consisted of peripheral blood, taken after recovery from COVID-19. All receptors derive from a human donor who had recovered from COVID-19.

The rearrangement uses TRBV5-1 and TRBJ2-1, with 9 bases identical to TRBD2. Looked up from germline, CDR1 is SGHRS and CDR2 is YFSETQ. V shed 5 bases, J shed 6 bases, and the junction held 9 bases outside the gene matches. The CDR3 is 15 residues long. This chain's CDR3 is CASRSGTSFGNEQFF. The DNA for the CDR3 is TGCGCCAGCAGGTCCGGGACTAGCTTTGGCAATGAGCAGTTCTTC.

The V call is TRBV11-2, the J call TRBJ2-6; maybe TRBD1 (6 bases). The CDR3 has 17 residues. Trimming took 5 bases from V and 0 from J, leaving 14 bases between them. Germline-derived CDR1 and CDR2 are SGHAT and FQNNGV. CDR3 bases: TGTGCCAGCAGCCAGCGACAGGCTCACTCTGGGGCCAACGTCCTGACTTTC. It specifies CASSQRQAHSGANVLTF.

The chain is built from TRBV5-8 and TRBJ2-7; weak D call: TRBD1 (5 bases). Germline CDR1 reads SGHTS; CDR2 reads YDEGEE. Trimming removed 4 bases at V and 3 bases at J, with 11 bases between. The CDR3 totals 13 residues. The CDR3 nucleotides read TGTGCCAGCAGCGCCCGACAGATCTACGAGCAGTACTTC. It is translated as CASSARQIYEQYF. The full variable domain, with the rest looked up from reference TRBV5-8 and TRBJ2-7, is EAGVTQSPTHLIKTRGQQATLRCSPISGHTSVYWYQQALGLGLQFLLWYDEGEERNRGNFPPRFSGRQFPNYSSELNVNALELEDSALYLCASSARQIYEQYFGPGTRLTVT.

This clone was observed a single time. This sequence joins TRBV20-1 and TRBJ2-7; unclear D gene. Per the germline V gene, CDR1 is DFQATT and CDR2 is SNEGSKA (reference sequence). The CDR3 sequence is 11 residues long. V was shortened by 6 bases and J by 6 bases, with 12 bases between the two germline ends. The CDR3 here is CSASLRVEQYF. CDR3 DNA sequence: TGCAGTGCATCCCTTAGGGTCGAGCAGTACTTC.

The gene calls are TRBV19 and TRBJ2-1; the match to TRBD2 covers 9 bases. The junction had 9 bases not matched to a gene; V was cut back by 8 bases and J by 10 bases. The CDR3 sequence is 13 residues long. Germline V lookup: CDR1 LNHDA, CDR2 SQIVND (reference sequence). CDR3 region: CASWASGVGEQFF. CDR3 nucleotide sequence: TGTGCCAGTTGGGCTAGCGGGGTGGGGGAGCAGTTCTTC.

The chain has TRBV6-4 and TRBJ1-6; D is ambiguous. The germline gives CDR1 MRHNA, CDR2 SNTAGT. V lost 0 bases and J lost 10, with 16 bases in between. The CDR3 extends over 16 amino acids. The CDR3 region is CASSDSILYLWSPLHF. The CDR3, as DNA: TGTGCCAGCAGTGACTCGATCCTCTACTTATGGTCACCCCTCCACTTT.